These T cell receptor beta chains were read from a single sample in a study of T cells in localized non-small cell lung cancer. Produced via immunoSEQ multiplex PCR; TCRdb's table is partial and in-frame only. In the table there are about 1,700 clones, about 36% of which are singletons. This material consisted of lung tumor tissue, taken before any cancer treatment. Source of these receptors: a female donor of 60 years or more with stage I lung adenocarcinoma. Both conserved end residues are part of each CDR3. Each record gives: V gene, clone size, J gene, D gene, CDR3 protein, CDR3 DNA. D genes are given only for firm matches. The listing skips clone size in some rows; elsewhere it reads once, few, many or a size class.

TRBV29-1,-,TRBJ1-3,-,CSVSLLSSGNTIYF,TGCAGCGTTAGTCTCCTGAGCTCTGGAAACACCATATATTTT
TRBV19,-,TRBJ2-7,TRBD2,CASSIVLAAPYEQYF,TGTGCCAGTAGTATCGTCCTAGCGGCCCCCTACGAGCAGTACTTC
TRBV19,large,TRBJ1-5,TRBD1,CASSMKGTVGSNQPQHF,TGTGCCAGTAGTATGAAGGGGACAGTGGGTAGCAATCAGCCCCAGCATTTT
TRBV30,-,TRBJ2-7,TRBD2,CAWSGTSGSEQYF,TGTGCCTGGAGTGGGACTAGCGGGAGTGAGCAGTACTTC
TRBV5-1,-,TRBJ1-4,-,CASSFLGPEGEKLFF,TGCGCCAGCAGCTTTCTCGGGCCTGAGGGTGAAAAACTGTTTTTT
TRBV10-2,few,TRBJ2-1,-,CASSEIANEQFF,TGCGCCAGCAGTGAGATCGCTAATGAGCAGTTCTTC
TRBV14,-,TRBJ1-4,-,CASSQEPVGVEKLFF,TGTGCCAGCAGCCAAGAACCAGTAGGGGTTGAAAAACTGTTTTTT
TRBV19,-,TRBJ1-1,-,CASSLGRDDAFF,TGTGCCAGTAGCCTGGGGCGGGATGACGCTTTCTTT
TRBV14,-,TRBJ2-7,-,CASSHFTGTYEQYF,TGTGCCAGCAGCCATTTTACAGGGACTTACGAGCAGTACTTC
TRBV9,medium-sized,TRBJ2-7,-,CASSVGLRTYEQYF,TGTGCCAGCAGTGTGGGACTTAGAACCTACGAGCAGTACTTC
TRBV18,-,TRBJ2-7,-,CASSPPASSYEQYF,TGTGCCAGCTCACCGCCGGCCAGCTCCTACGAGCAGTACTTC
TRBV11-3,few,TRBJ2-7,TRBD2,CASRVGGRSSYEQYF,TGTGCCAGCAGGGTGGGAGGGAGAAGCTCCTACGAGCAGTACTTC
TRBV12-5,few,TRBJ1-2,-,CASTPSADYGYTF,TGTGCCAGCACCCCTTCTGCAGACTATGGCTACACCTTC
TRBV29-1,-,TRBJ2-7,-,CSAWTTQRGEQYF,TGCAGCGCCTGGACTACCCAACGGGGGGAGCAGTACTTC
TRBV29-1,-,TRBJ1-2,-,CSVEAGPNYGYTF,TGCAGCGTTGAGGCGGGACCCAACTATGGCTACACCTTC
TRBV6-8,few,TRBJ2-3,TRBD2,CASSPGGETDTQYF,TGTGCCAGCAGTCCCGGGGGGGAGACAGATACGCAGTATTTT
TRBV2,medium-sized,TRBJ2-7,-,CASSEEDIGVDEQYF,TGTGCCAGCAGTGAAGAGGACATTGGGGTCGACGAGCAGTACTTC
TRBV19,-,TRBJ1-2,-,CASSNPRMGGYTF,TGTGCCAGTAGTAATCCCCGAATGGGCGGCTACACCTTC
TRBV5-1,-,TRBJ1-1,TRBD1,CASSLAPGQGTEAFF,TGCGCCAGCAGCCTGGCCCCGGGACAGGGGACTGAAGCTTTCTTT
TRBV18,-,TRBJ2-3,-,CASSPRGQGGDTQYF,TGTGCCAGCTCACCAAGGGGCCAGGGTGGCGATACGCAGTATTTT
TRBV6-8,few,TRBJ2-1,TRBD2,CASSSGLAGFNEQFF,TGTGCCAGCAGTTCGGGACTAGCGGGCTTCAATGAGCAGTTCTTC
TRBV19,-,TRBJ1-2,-,CASSLTESYGYTF,TGTGCCAGTAGTCTGACAGAGTCCTATGGCTACACCTTC
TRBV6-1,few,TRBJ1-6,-,CAISEEGFRPLHF,TGTGCCATCAGTGAAGAGGGGTTTCGACCCCTCCACTTT
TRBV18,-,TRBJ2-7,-,CASSPIVGDGQYF,TGTGCCAGCTCACCCATAGTAGGTGACGGGCAGTACTTC
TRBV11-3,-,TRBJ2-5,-,CASSLGSVGETQYF,TGTGCCAGCAGCTTAGGCTCTGTCGGGGAGACCCAGTACTTC
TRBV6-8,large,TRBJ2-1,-,CASSLAPPAYNEQFF,TGTGCCAGCAGTCTAGCGCCCCCGGCCTACAATGAGCAGTTCTTC
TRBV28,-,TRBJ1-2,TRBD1,CASSSPQGGGYTF,TGTGCCAGCAGTTCCCCTCAGGGGGGAGGCTACACCTTC
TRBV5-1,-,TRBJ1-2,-,CASSLAGTDNYGYTF,TGCGCCAGCAGCTTGGCCGGAACGGATAACTATGGCTACACCTTC
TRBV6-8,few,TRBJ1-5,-,CASRRFGESNQPQHF,TGTGCCAGCAGGCGATTCGGGGAGAGCAATCAGCCCCAGCATTTT
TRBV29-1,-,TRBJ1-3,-,CSVRVSHSGNTIYF,TGCAGCGTCCGGGTCAGCCACTCTGGAAACACCATATATTTT
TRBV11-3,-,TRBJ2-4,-,CASSVGRSPNIQYF,TGTGCCAGCAGCGTCGGTCGTAGTCCGAACATTCAGTACTTC
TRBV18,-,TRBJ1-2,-,CASSRPQSGYTF,TGTGCCAGCTCGAGGCCCCAGTCAGGCTACACCTTC
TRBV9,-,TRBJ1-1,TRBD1,CASSEGTEGAEAFF,TGTGCCAGCAGCGAGGGGACAGAAGGGGCTGAAGCTTTCTTT
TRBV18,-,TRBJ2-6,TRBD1,CASSPRQGTGANVLTF,TGTGCCAGCTCACCAAGACAGGGGACTGGGGCCAACGTCCTGACTTTC
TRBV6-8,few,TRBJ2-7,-,CASSYKIIDEQYF,TGTGCCAGCAGCTACAAAATTATTGACGAGCAGTACTTC
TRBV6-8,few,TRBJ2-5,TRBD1,CASRGQGIGQETQYF,TGTGCCAGCAGGGGACAGGGAATAGGGCAAGAGACCCAGTACTTC
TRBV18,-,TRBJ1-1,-,CASSPNLGRRGTEAFF,TGTGCCAGCTCACCGAACTTGGGGCGCAGGGGCACTGAAGCTTTCTTT
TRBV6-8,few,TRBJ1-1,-,CASSAYRANTEAFF,TGTGCCAGCAGTGCATACAGGGCGAACACTGAAGCTTTCTTT
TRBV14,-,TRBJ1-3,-,CATRPGTSGNTIYF,TGTGCCACCAGGCCCGGGACCTCTGGAAACACCATATATTTT
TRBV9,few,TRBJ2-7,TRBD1,CASSRQGLFEQYF,TGTGCCAGCAGCCGACAGGGGCTCTTCGAGCAGTACTTC
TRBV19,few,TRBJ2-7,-,CASSPTGSPFYEQYF,TGTGCCAGTAGCCCTACAGGGTCCCCCTTCTACGAGCAGTACTTC
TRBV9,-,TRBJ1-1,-,CASRTTDSTEAFF,TGTGCCAGCAGGACCACAGATTCCACTGAAGCTTTCTTT
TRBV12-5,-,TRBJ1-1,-,CASGLGEGRDTEAFF,TGTGCTAGTGGTTTGGGGGAGGGGAGGGACACTGAAGCTTTCTTT
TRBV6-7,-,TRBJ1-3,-,CASSYEGAGNTIYF,TGTGCCAGCAGTTACGAAGGGGCTGGAAACACCATATATTTT
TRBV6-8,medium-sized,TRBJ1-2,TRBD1,CASRTQGVDYGYTF,TGTGCCAGCAGAACCCAGGGGGTGGATTATGGCTACACCTTC
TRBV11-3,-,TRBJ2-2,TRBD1,CASSLVAQGTGELFF,TGTGCCAGCAGCTTAGTCGCACAGGGGACCGGGGAGCTGTTTTTT
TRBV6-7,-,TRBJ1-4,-,CASSETLGHNEKLFF,TGTGCCAGCAGTGAAACGCTAGGACATAATGAAAAACTGTTTTTT